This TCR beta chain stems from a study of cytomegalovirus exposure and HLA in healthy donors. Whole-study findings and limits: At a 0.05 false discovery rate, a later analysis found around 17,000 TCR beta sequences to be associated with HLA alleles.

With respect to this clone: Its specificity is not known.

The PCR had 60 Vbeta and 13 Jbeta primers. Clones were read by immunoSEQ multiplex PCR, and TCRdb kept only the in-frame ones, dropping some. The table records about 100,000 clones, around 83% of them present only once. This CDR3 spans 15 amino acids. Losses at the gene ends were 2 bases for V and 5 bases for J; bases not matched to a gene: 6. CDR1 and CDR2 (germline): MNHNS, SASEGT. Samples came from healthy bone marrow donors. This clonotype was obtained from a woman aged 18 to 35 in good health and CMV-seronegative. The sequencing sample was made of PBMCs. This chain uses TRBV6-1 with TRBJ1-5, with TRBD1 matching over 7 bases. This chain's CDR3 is CASSELRGEDQPQHF. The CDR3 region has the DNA TGTGCCAGCAGTGAACTCAGGGGGGAAGATCAGCCCCAGCATTTT.